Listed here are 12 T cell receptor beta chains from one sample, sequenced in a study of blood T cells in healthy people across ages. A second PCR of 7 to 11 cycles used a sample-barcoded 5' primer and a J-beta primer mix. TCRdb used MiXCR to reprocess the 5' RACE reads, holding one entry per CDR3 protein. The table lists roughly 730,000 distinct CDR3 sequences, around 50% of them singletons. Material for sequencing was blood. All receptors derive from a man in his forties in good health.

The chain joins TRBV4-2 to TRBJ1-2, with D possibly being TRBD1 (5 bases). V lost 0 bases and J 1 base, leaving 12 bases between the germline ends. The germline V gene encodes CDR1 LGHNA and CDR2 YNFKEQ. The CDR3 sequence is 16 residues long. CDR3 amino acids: CASSQDPGTDNYGYTF. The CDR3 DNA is TGTGCCAGCAGCCAAGACCCGGGGACGGATAACTATGGCTACACCTTC.

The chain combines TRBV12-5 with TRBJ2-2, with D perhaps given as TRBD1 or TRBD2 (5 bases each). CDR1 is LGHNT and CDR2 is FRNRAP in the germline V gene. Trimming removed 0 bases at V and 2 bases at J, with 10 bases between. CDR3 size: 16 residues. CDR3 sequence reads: CASGLVLDSNTGELFF. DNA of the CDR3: TGTGCTAGTGGTTTGGTACTAGACAGCAACACCGGGGAGCTGTTTTTT.

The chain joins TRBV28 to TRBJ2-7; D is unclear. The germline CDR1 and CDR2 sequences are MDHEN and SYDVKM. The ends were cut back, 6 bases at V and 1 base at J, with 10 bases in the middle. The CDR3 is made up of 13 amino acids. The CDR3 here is CASRGLGSYEQYF. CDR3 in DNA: TGTGCCAGCAGAGGCCTGGGATCCTACGAGCAGTACTTC.

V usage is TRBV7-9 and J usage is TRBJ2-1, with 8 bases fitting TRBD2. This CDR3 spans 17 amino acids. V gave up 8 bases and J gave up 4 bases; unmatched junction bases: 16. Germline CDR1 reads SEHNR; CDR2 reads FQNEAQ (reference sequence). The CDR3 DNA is TGTGCCAGCGGTATCCCCTTCCGGGGGGGAACATACAATGAGCAGTTCTTC. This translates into CASGIPFRGGTYNEQFF. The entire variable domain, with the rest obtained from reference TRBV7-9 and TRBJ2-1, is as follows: DTGVSQNPRHKITKRGQNVTFRCDPISEHNRLYWYRQTLGQGPEFLTYFQNEAQLEKSRLLSDRFSAERPKGSFSTLEIQRTEQGDSAMYLCASGIPFRGGTYNEQFFGPGTRLTVL.

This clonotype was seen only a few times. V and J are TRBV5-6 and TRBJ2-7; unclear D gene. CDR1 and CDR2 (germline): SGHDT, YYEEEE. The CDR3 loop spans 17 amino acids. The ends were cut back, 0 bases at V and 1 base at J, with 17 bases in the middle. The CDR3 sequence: CASSLDSYPYNSYEQYF. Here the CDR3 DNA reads TGTGCCAGCAGCTTGGACAGTTACCCCTACAATTCCTACGAGCAGTACTTC.

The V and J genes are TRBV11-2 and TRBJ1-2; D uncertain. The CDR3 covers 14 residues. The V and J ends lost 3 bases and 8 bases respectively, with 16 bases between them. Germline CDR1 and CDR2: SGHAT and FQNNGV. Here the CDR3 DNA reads TGTGCCAGCAGCTTGGCCGGGATGGCCTACGGCTACACCTTC. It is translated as CASSLAGMAYGYTF.

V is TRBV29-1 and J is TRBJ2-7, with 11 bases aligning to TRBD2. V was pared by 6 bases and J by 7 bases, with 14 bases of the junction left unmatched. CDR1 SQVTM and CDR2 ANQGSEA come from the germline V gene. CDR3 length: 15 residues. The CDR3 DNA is TGCAGCGTGGGTAAATTAGGACTAGCGGGTCAGGAGCAGTACTTC. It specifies CSVGKLGLAGQEQYF.

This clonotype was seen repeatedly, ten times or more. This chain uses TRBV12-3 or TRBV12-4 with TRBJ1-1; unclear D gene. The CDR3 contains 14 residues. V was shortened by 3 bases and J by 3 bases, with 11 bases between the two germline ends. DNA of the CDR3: TGTGCCAGCAGTTTCGGTGCAGCTCACACTGAAGCTTTCTTT. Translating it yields CASSFGAAHTEAFF.

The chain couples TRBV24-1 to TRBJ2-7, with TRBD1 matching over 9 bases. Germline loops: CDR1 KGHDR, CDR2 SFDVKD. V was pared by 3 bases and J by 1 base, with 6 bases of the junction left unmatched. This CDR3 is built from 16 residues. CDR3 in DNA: TGTGCCACCAGTGATCCAATGGACAGGGGATCCTACGAGCAGTACTTC. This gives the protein CATSDPMDRGSYEQYF.

The CDR3 sequence is CASSPTGVPTDTQYF. As DNA, the CDR3 is TGTGCCAGCTCACCGACAGGGGTTCCCACAGATACGCAGTATTTT. The V and J genes are TRBV18 and TRBJ2-3; 8 bases agree with TRBD1. The trim removed 3 bases at V and 2 bases at J, leaving 4 bases unmatched. The V gene's germline CDR1 is KGHSH and CDR2 LQKENI. This CDR3 comprises 15 residues.

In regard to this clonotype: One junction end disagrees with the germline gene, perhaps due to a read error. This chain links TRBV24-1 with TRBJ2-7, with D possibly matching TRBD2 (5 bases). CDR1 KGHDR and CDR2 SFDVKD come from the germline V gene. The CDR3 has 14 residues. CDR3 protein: CATSDFSSGREQYF. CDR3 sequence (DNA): TGCGCCACCAGTGATTTTAGCAGCGGAAGGGAGCAGTACTTC.

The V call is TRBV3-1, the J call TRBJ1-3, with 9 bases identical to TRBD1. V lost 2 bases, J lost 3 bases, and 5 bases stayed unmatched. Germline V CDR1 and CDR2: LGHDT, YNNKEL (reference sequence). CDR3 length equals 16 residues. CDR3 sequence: CASSQLWDRDGNTIYF. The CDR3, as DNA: TGTGCCAGCAGCCAACTTTGGGACAGGGATGGAAACACCATATATTTT.